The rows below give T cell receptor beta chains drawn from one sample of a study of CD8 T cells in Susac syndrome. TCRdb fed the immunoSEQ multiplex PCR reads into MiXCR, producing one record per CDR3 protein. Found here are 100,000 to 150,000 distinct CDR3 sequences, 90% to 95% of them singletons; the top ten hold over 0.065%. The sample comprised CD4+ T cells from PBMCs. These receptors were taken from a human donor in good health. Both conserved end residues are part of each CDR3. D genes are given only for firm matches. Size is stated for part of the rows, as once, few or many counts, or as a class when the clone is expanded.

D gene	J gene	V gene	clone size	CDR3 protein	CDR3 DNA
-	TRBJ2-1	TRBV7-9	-	CASTILSNEQFF	TGTGCCAGCACCATACTATCCAATGAGCAGTTCTTC
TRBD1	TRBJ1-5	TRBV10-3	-	CAISGQGGEQPQHF	TGTGCCATCAGTGGACAGGGGGGGGAGCAGCCCCAGCATTTT
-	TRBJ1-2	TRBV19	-	CASMAQGFYGYTF	TGTGCCAGTATGGCCCAGGGGTTCTATGGCTACACCTTC
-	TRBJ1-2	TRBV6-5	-	CASSRGEGSYGYTF	TGTGCCAGCAGTAGGGGCGAGGGGAGCTATGGCTACACCTTC
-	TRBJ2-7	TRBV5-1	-	CASSYSGVGTGEQYF	TGCGCCAGCAGCTACTCCGGAGTCGGGACTGGCGAGCAGTACTTC
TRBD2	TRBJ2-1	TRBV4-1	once	CATARSGSINNEQFF	TGCGCCACCGCGAGAAGCGGGAGTATCAACAATGAGCAGTTCTTC
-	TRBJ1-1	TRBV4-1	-	CASSQDSRGLMNTEAFF	TGCGCCAGCAGCCAAGATAGCAGGGGACTAATGAACACTGAAGCTTTCTTT
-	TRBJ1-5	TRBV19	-	CASTSGQGRARGNQPQHF	TGTGCCAGTACGTCAGGGCAGGGTCGGGCCCGGGGCAATCAGCCCCAGCATTTT
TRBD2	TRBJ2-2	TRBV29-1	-	CSVEVTLAGGYTGELFF	TGCAGCGTTGAAGTAACACTAGCGGGAGGGTACACCGGGGAGCTGTTTTTT
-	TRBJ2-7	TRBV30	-	CAWEPTTGTASSYEQYF	TGTGCCTGGGAACCAACTACCGGGACGGCTAGCTCCTACGAGCAGTACTTC
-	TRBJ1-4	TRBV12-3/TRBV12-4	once	CATGGEGRATNEKLFF	TGTGCCACCGGGGGAGAAGGAAGGGCAACTAATGAAAAACTGTTTTTT
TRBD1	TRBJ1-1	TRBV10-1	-	CASSSRQGVGEAFF	TGCGCCAGCAGCTCCCGACAGGGGGTGGGTGAAGCTTTCTTT
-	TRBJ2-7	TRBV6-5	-	CASSYSFIRGAVGEQYF	TGTGCCAGCAGTTACTCGTTTATCCGGGGCGCGGTGGGAGAGCAGTACTTC
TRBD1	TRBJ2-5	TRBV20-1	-	CSAPPTGRRETQYF	TGCAGTGCTCCTCCGACAGGGAGAAGGGAGACCCAGTACTTC
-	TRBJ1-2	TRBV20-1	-	CSARDVDRANYGYTF	TGCAGTGCTAGAGATGTTGACCGGGCTAACTATGGCTACACCTTC
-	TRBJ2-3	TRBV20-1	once	CSARVPLPRDTQYF	TGCAGTGCTAGAGTGCCTCTGCCTCGAGATACGCAGTATTTT
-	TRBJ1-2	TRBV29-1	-	CSARDTTNYGYTF	TGCAGCGCCCGGGACACCACTAACTATGGCTACACCTTC